Detailed here is one T cell receptor beta chain. Sequencing used immunoSEQ multiplex PCR; TCRdb keeps in-frame clones, though not all of them. The sample consists of around 1.9 million clones, approximately 92% of them appearing once. J lost 8 bases, V lost 5 bases, and 7 bases had no gene match. Germline CDR1 reads SGHVS; CDR2 reads FQNEAQ. This CDR3 region has 14 residues. Naive CD8 cells lacked CD45RO and underwent positive selection for CCR7, leaving out terminally differentiated effector memory CD45RA+ cells. Nashville, Tennessee was home to all donors, each a Caucasian adult. This sample stems from a study of shared clonotypes between healthy human individuals.

This receptor was taken from a man aged 18 to 30 in good health. Some clones in this sample may be carry-over from other donors' samples. Sequenced sample: naive CD8+ T cells from PBMCs. The chain employs TRBV7-8 and TRBJ2-4; 9 nucleotides align to TRBD1. CDR3 protein: CASSPWTGVDIQYF. The DNA for the CDR3 is TGTGCCAGCAGCCCCTGGACAGGGGTTGACATTCAGTACTTC.